Listed below are T cell receptor beta chains from one sample, sequenced in a study of monozygotic twins with inflammatory bowel disease. With the 5' RACE reads reprocessed, TCRdb shows one record per CDR3 protein and no DNA. Its table records around 450,000 distinct CDR3 sequences. The sample consisted of blood. The receptors stem from a human donor with ulcerative colitis or Crohn's disease, or a healthy co-twin of an affected twin (not recorded which). Both conserved end residues are part of each CDR3.

j_gene	v_gene	CDR3aa
TRBJ2-7	TRBV19	CASSIGLANEQYF
TRBJ2-5	TRBV12-3/TRBV12-4	CASSPHISWQETQYF
TRBJ2-1	TRBV3-1	CASSLRQGARGLAAHNEQFF
TRBJ1-2	TRBV10-3	CAIQTGDVNYGYTF
TRBJ2-1	TRBV10-3	CAISDGSGSYNEQFF
TRBJ2-7	TRBV4-2	CASSQAETGAYEQYF
TRBJ2-1	TRBV4-1	CASSLLPGQGYNEQFF
TRBJ1-5	TRBV20-1	CSARGYGDQPQHF
TRBJ2-7	TRBV28	CASRTAGLAGGSLYEQYF
TRBJ1-2	TRBV20-1	CSARPYGLGYTF
TRBJ2-1	TRBV29-1	CSGGPRYHEQFF
TRBJ1-6	TRBV5-1	CASSLTAGVYNSPLHF
TRBJ2-2	TRBV11-2	CASTLTSGGQGELFF
TRBJ1-2	TRBV20-1	CSAGPYLKDSNYGYTF
TRBJ1-4	TRBV5-1	CASSTQGFEKLFF
TRBJ2-1	TRBV5-4	CASSVSGLAGGLYNEQFF
TRBJ2-5	TRBV9	CASSVTDQETQYF
TRBJ1-2	TRBV11-2	CASSLDPAARGHGYTF
TRBJ1-4	TRBV6-1	CASSPLNSLNEKLFF
TRBJ1-5	TRBV25-1	CASRGNNQPQHF
TRBJ2-2	TRBV4-3	CASSQESAGPLGELFF
TRBJ1-1	TRBV5-1	CASSLTAGMNTEAFF
TRBJ2-7	TRBV6-1	CASSQPRQAAYEQYF
TRBJ1-6	TRBV6-2/TRBV6-3	CASSYHPQGSNSPLHF
TRBJ2-3	TRBV10-3	CAIKTRSTDTQYF
TRBJ2-7	TRBV7-7	CASSAGTSGGKGHYEQYF
TRBJ2-7	TRBV12-3/TRBV12-4	CARCGSTYEQYF
TRBJ2-4	TRBV7-9	CASSLRGEGLSKNIQYF
TRBJ2-1	TRBV29-1	CSVEAGEDGNEQFF
TRBJ2-7	TRBV30	CAWSPAREQYF
TRBJ1-1	TRBV2	CASSDRAGGDTEAFF
TRBJ2-5	TRBV24-1	CATSDRQGQETQYF
TRBJ2-5	TRBV5-4	CASSSKDRGETQYF
TRBJ2-2	TRBV28	CASSWGYGVAANTGELFF
TRBJ2-1	TRBV28	CASSQRFNNEQFF
TRBJ1-2	TRBV5-1	CASSGTAPGIDGYTF
TRBJ2-1	TRBV20-1	CSARGGAGSYNEQFF
TRBJ2-1	TRBV7-6	CASSLAGTSGGLGLKANEQFF
TRBJ2-7	TRBV7-2	CASSQTSGRSHEQYF
TRBJ2-7	TRBV6-2/TRBV6-3	CASRRGGPYEQYF
TRBJ1-3	TRBV30	CAWKPTGNTIYF
TRBJ2-1	TRBV20-1	CSARVQGRNEQFF
TRBJ1-6	TRBV20-1	CSARTVNSPLHF
TRBJ2-1	TRBV18	CASSPPLRTLYNEQFF
TRBJ2-3	TRBV29-1	CSVDLAGGPTQYF